This T cell receptor (beta chain) appears in the sequencing data of a study of blood T cells in healthy people across ages (dated by TCRdb to the mid-2010s). In terms of the full investigation: In model experiments, roughly one uniquely barcoded TCR beta cDNA molecule per two T cells was captured by template switching. The study analyzed two additional independent replicas of 1 million unique cDNA reads from the same blood draw for two donors, one aged 18 to 29 and one aged 80 or older. The donors were split into four age groups: young (average around 15 years), middle-aged (nearly 40), aged (62) and long-lived (82). Age-related changes in TCR beta repertoire diversity were measured in the study by deep sequencing normalized with unique cDNA molecular identifiers. Study-wide conclusions, independent of this receptor: Because donor CMV infection status was unknown, age-related changes in expanded clonotypes were potentially confounded. Because profiling used bulk unsorted PBMCs, naive and antigen-experienced compartments could not be compared conclusively. Estimates of total diversity based on one million sequenced T cells were considered lower bounds and underestimates. Compared with the aged group, more naive CD4+ T cells, fewer expanded clones and increased TCR diversity were shown by the long-lived group, suggesting age selection. Observed TCR beta diversity correlated strongly with the percentage of naive T cells measured by flow cytometry. Observed TCR beta diversity per million T cells fell roughly linearly with age, and a significant reduction was already apparent by age around 40.

The donors were 40 or so Caucasian individuals from Russia, aged roughly 6 to 100 years, who were systemically healthy. Each donor gave about 10 milliliters of peripheral blood, drawn into EDTA-treated Vacutainer tubes. Ficoll-Paque density-gradient centrifugation was used to isolate PBMCs, with at least 6.5 million obtained per sample. Trizol reagent was used to extract total RNA from the PBMCs, yielding at least 6 micrograms per sample. The percentages of naive CD45RAhigh/CD27high T cells were determined by flow cytometry on a PBMC aliquot from every donor. A distance of 17 bases separates the germline ends of V and J, which lose 2 bases and 0 bases respectively. For CDR1 and CDR2, the germline V gene lists LGHNA and YSLEER. The CDR3 runs 17 residues from the cysteine to the phenylalanine. Only CDR3 DNA remains: 51 bases, in frame from the first base. A few counts support this clonotype. No antigen is known for it. Per-nucleotide qualities are absent, and no much larger clonotype sits a single base away.

The library was generated by 5' RACE. The instrument was an Illumina HiSeq 2500. The second PCR ran for roughly 6 to 11 cycles and used a J-beta primer mix along with a sample-barcoded 5' primer. A unique molecular identifier was introduced onto each TCR beta cDNA molecule by a template-switch 5' adaptor carrying 12 random nucleotides. Each sample yielded at least 3 million CDR3-containing paired-end reads. First-strand cDNA was synthesized from all RNA with the Mint cDNA synthesis kit, primed by a TRBC-specific oligonucleotide. All cDNA was treated with uracil-DNA glycosylase and then went through a first 18-cycle PCR with the universal primers M1SS and BC2_uni_R. The authors processed their data as follows. For normalization, 1 million high-quality reads, each with a distinct molecular identifier, were randomly selected from each sample. Instead of being binned into consensus sequences, reads with shared molecular identifiers were discarded. MiTCR, with a Q25 quality threshold and the strictest error-elimination algorithm, was used for CDR3 identification, clonotype clustering and error correction. A nonparametric unseen species model with Euler transformation was used to estimate a lower bound on total TCR beta diversity. Using fastp at Q25 and MiXCR, TCRdb reprocessed the public reads and kept productive beta chains. Rows with a matching CDR3 protein are joined into one entry that keeps the most common DNA and genes. TCRdb assigned the V and J calls; the authors' analysis was not used. This sample comprises approximately 490,000 distinct CDR3 sequences, about 25% of them detected only once. 8.7% of the sample rests with the top ten.

This same sample was also part of a study on T cells of mothers and their children. The other study reports the following: Donors were nine systemically healthy Caucasian individuals: three mothers and their six children. cDNA synthesis consumed the entire amount of extracted RNA, loaded at around 1.5 ug RNA in each 15 ul reaction. Sample barcodes and 2-4 random nucleotides were added via the M1S primer in the second PCR. More than 8.5 million TCR beta CDR3 reads were obtained from each mother, and about 3 million reads were obtained from each child. Thymic selection shapes the output of TCR recombination in a similar way in related and unrelated pairs, and inherited differences have a minor effect. Normalized repertoire overlap in related mother-child pairs was always slightly higher than in unrelated mother-child pairs, but the difference was never significant. With a sensitivity of around 97 clones per million clonotypes, no persistent microchimeric T cell clones were detected. To look for features that set related mother-child pairs apart from unrelated individuals, the researchers ran deep NGS to compare the TCR beta repertoires of mothers and children. The mean age was about 40 +/- 4 years for the mothers and approximately 11 +/- 4 years for the children. After adapter ligation was performed with NEBNext reagents, the libraries were sequenced on an Illumina HiSeq 2000 with 100+100 nt paired-end reads. To prevent cross-contamination, the mother and child libraries were prepared one month apart and sequenced in separate runs. Each donor had between roughly 500,000 and 2,100,000 distinct TCR beta clonotypes identified. Naive TCR beta clonotypes were estimated from low-frequency clonotypes matched to each donor's FACS-determined naive share, without sorting.

Input material: blood. This TCR was recovered from a boy younger than 18 in good health. The V and J segments used are TRBV4-3 and TRBJ2-7, with TRBD2 as a weak D call on 6 bases. The nucleotide sequence reads as follows: TGCGCCAGCAGCCAATTATTTAGTGGGGGGAGCTCCTACGAGCAGTACTTC. Translated, this gives CASSQLFSGGSSYEQYF.